The entry below describes one T cell receptor (beta chain). J was trimmed by 5 bases and V by 3 bases; bases with no gene match: 9. CDR1 is SGDLS and CDR2 is YYNGEE in the germline V gene. The CDR3 covers 17 residues. The assay was immunoSEQ multiplex PCR, and TCRdb's table has in-frame clones only and misses some. In the table there are over 50,000 clones, roughly 90% of which are singletons. The entry originates in a study of blood T cell repertoires in COVID-19. Study summary: Researchers got acute and convalescent COVID-19 samples from the United States, Italy and Spain.

The gene calls are TRBV9 and TRBJ2-7; TRBD2 agrees at 15 bases. The sequencing input was peripheral blood. The clonotype originates from an elderly man with acute or convalescent COVID-19. CDR3 sequence reads: CASSAGAGLAGGNEQYF. The CDR3 DNA reads as TGTGCCAGCAGCGCTGGGGCCGGACTAGCGGGGGGGAACGAGCAGTACTTC.